This T cell receptor (beta chain) was retrieved from a study of monozygotic twins with cystic fibrosis. Clones were read by immunoSEQ multiplex PCR, and TCRdb kept only the in-frame ones, dropping some. The table lists 15,000 to 20,000 clones, 96% of them singletons. Points from the study as a whole: Unrelated CF individuals shared fewer identical clonotypes than monozygotic CF twins. J usage was most co-twin-similar in 8 of 16 pairs, V in 13. No link emerged between shared CDR3 counts and age, concordance or severity. Low clonality (median about 0.0095) suggested a mostly naive repertoire.

A note on this clone: Its matching antigen is unknown.

This CDR3 region has 20 residues. The ends were cut back, 4 bases at V and 9 bases at J, with 31 bases in the middle. CDR1 is ENHRY and CDR2 is SYGVKD in the germline V gene. This chain uses TRBV10-3 with TRBJ1-6, with a weak D call TRBD1 (6 bases). The sample consisted of blood. The TCR comes from a girl under 10 years old with cystic fibrosis. The CDR3 protein is CAISASAGQGSPHFGSPLHF. The CDR3 region has the DNA TGTGCCATCAGTGCGAGTGCAGGGCAGGGGTCGCCTCACTTCGGTTCACCCCTCCACTTT.